Listed below are T cell receptor beta chains from one sample, sequenced in a study of blood T cell repertoires in COVID-19. Libraries were prepared by immunoSEQ multiplex PCR; TCRdb keeps only in-frame clonotypes and omits some of them. The data show about 160,000 clones, approximately 83% seen once. Material: peripheral blood. These receptors were obtained from a man in his 70s with acute or convalescent COVID-19. The CDR3 runs from the conserved cysteine through the conserved F or W. The order of the fields is clone size, V gene, J gene, D gene, CDR3 protein, CDR3 DNA. D genes are given only for firm matches. Not all rows give a size; the values are once, few, many and, for expanded clones, a class.

NA	TRBV19	TRBJ1-4	NA	CASSAPGATNEKLFF	TGTGCCAGTAGTGCCCCCGGGGCAACTAATGAAAAACTGTTTTTT
NA	TRBV19	TRBJ2-5	NA	CASSIGGRSQETQYF	TGTGCCAGTAGTATAGGAGGGAGGTCACAAGAGACCCAGTACTTC
NA	TRBV20-1	TRBJ1-2	NA	CSATPTGGYTF	TGCAGTGCTACCCCCACCGGGGGCTACACCTTC
few	TRBV28	TRBJ1-5	TRBD1	CASSLGTGDQPQHF	TGTGCCAGCAGTCTTGGGACAGGGGACCAGCCCCAGCATTTT
NA	TRBV5-4	TRBJ2-7	NA	CASSLRGGSYEQYF	TGTGCCAGCAGCCTAAGAGGGGGCTCCTACGAGCAGTACTTC
once	TRBV29-1	TRBJ2-3	TRBD1	CSVGTGIGTDTQYF	TGCAGCGTTGGGACAGGGATAGGGACAGATACGCAGTATTTT
NA	TRBV3-1/TRBV3-2	TRBJ2-7	NA	CASSQDLYEQYF	TGTGCCAGCAGCCAAGATTTATACGAGCAGTACTTC
once	TRBV3-1/TRBV3-2	TRBJ2-1	NA	CASSQDRDSRHNEQFF	TGTGCCAGCAGCCAAGACCGGGACTCACGCCACAATGAGCAGTTCTTC
NA	TRBV1	TRBJ2-7	NA	CTSSQDLAIPSGRIDEQYF	TGCACCAGCAGCCAAGATCTGGCGATACCTAGCGGGAGAATAGACGAGCAGTACTTC
once	TRBV24-1	TRBJ2-7	TRBD1	CATSESGQGGYEQYF	TGTGCCACCAGTGAGTCGGGACAGGGGGGGTACGAGCAGTACTTC
few	TRBV6-5	TRBJ1-2	TRBD1	CASRQGNYGYTF	TGTGCCAGCAGACAGGGGAACTATGGCTACACCTTC
NA	TRBV5-1	TRBJ2-7	TRBD2	CASSLAPTSGRYEQYF	TGCGCCAGCAGCTTGGCCCCCACTAGCGGGAGATACGAGCAGTACTTC
NA	TRBV28	TRBJ2-7	TRBD2	CASSSGGRYEQYF	TGTGCCAGCAGTTCGGGGGGACGTTACGAGCAGTACTTC
NA	TRBV5-1	TRBJ1-2	NA	CASSLDLGGASDYGYTF	TGCGCCAGCAGCTTGGACCTGGGAGGGGCCAGCGACTATGGCTACACCTTC
once	TRBV6-5	TRBJ1-2	NA	CASSYSAANYGYTF	TGTGCCAGCAGTTACTCAGCGGCTAACTATGGCTACACCTTC
NA	TRBV19	TRBJ2-2	NA	CASRWETPSNTGELFF	TGTGCCAGTAGATGGGAGACCCCCTCGAACACCGGGGAGCTGTTTTTT
NA	TRBV18	TRBJ1-2	NA	CASSPQIETNYGYTF	TGTGCCAGCTCACCACAGATAGAGACTAACTATGGCTACACCTTC
once	TRBV19	TRBJ2-1	NA	CASSDSGNYNEQFF	TGTGCCAGTAGTGATAGCGGAAACTACAATGAGCAGTTCTTC
NA	TRBV5-1	TRBJ2-1	TRBD1	CASSWGQGLEQFF	TGCGCCAGCAGCTGGGGACAGGGGTTGGAGCAGTTCTTC
NA	TRBV7-9	TRBJ1-2	TRBD1	CASSLVAGGADGYTF	TGTGCCAGCAGCTTAGTAGCAGGGGGCGCGGATGGCTACACCTTC
NA	TRBV28	TRBJ2-7	NA	CASSLWPYEQYF	TGTGCCAGCAGTTTGTGGCCCTACGAGCAGTACTTC
NA	TRBV20-1	TRBJ2-7	NA	CSALRAYEQYF	TGCAGTGCTCTTCGGGCCTACGAGCAGTACTTC
NA	TRBV13	TRBJ2-7	NA	CASSASPYEQYF	TGTGCCAGCAGCGCTAGCCCCTACGAGCAGTACTTC
NA	TRBV6-1	TRBJ2-7	TRBD2	CASSEISVAGGSAYEQYF	TGTGCCAGCAGTGAAATCTCGGTAGCGGGAGGCTCTGCCTACGAGCAGTACTTC
NA	TRBV25-1	TRBJ2-7	TRBD2	CASRGGLAGVEQYF	TGTGCCAGCAGGGGGGGTCTAGCGGGAGTCGAGCAGTACTTC
once	TRBV5-5	TRBJ2-2	TRBD2	CASSLGTSGTGELFF	TGTGCCAGCAGCTTGGGAACTAGCGGGACCGGGGAGCTGTTTTTT
once	TRBV7-2	TRBJ1-1	TRBD1	CASSSRTGSLLNAFF	TGTGCCAGCAGCTCTCGGACAGGGTCTCTACTGAACGCTTTCTTT
NA	TRBV20-1	TRBJ1-5	NA	CSASTGDNQPQHF	TGCAGTGCTAGTACCGGGGACAATCAGCCCCAGCATTTT
NA	TRBV7-2	TRBJ1-1	NA	CASSLGARPEAFF	TGTGCCAGCAGCTTAGGCGCGAGGCCGGAAGCTTTCTTT
once	TRBV5-1	TRBJ2-1	TRBD1	CASSFGQGSYNEQFF	TGCGCCAGCAGCTTCGGACAGGGATCCTACAATGAGCAGTTCTTC
NA	TRBV5-3	TRBJ2-1	NA	CARSLAEGEINEQFF	TGTGCCAGAAGCTTGGCGGAGGGAGAAATCAATGAGCAGTTCTTC
NA	TRBV12-3/TRBV12-4	TRBJ2-7	NA	CASSLIGYEQYF	TGTGCCAGCAGTTTAATCGGGTACGAGCAGTACTTC
NA	TRBV5-6	TRBJ2-7	NA	CASSLWTYLSFYEQYF	TGTGCCAGCAGCTTATGGACTTACTTGTCTTTCTACGAGCAGTACTTC
NA	TRBV5-1	TRBJ2-3	TRBD2	CASSYSGTSFSTDTQYF	TGCGCCAGCAGCTACTCCGGGACTAGCTTTTCCACAGATACGCAGTATTTT
NA	TRBV19	TRBJ2-5	TRBD2	CASSPGLEETQYF	TGTGCCAGTAGTCCGGGACTAGAAGAGACCCAGTACTTC
NA	TRBV3-1/TRBV3-2	TRBJ2-7	NA	CASSLGGEVGEQYF	TGTGCCAGCAGCCTCGGAGGGGAAGTGGGAGAGCAGTACTTC
NA	TRBV30	TRBJ2-5	NA	CAWSVLETQYF	TGTGCCTGGAGTGTTCTTGAGACCCAGTACTTC
NA	TRBV24-1	TRBJ1-1	TRBD1	CATSDQGQLNTEAFF	TGTGCCACCAGTGACCAGGGACAGCTGAACACTGAAGCTTTCTTT
NA	TRBV30	TRBJ2-3	TRBD2	CARGLAGTTDTQYF	TGTGCCCGAGGACTAGCGGGGACCACAGATACGCAGTATTTT
NA	TRBV10-3	TRBJ2-3	NA	CAISGQNITDTQYF	TGTGCCATCAGTGGACAAAACATCACAGATACGCAGTATTTT
NA	TRBV28	TRBJ1-5	TRBD1	CASSLGTGWQPQHF	TGTGCCAGCAGCCTAGGGACAGGGTGGCAGCCCCAGCATTTT
NA	TRBV6-6	TRBJ2-1	TRBD1	CASSNRDSSYNEQFF	TGTGCCAGCAGTAACCGGGACAGTTCCTACAATGAGCAGTTCTTC
NA	TRBV6-2/TRBV6-3	TRBJ1-4	NA	CASSRGQSATNEKLFF	TGTGCCAGCAGCAGAGGACAATCTGCAACTAATGAAAAACTGTTTTTT
NA	TRBV5-6	TRBJ1-2	TRBD1	CASSQGQGYRYTF	TGTGCCAGCAGCCAGGGACAGGGCTATCGCTACACCTTC
NA	TRBV10-2	TRBJ2-1	TRBD2	CASSEPRMGLAGRTEQFF	TGCGCCAGCAGTGAGCCACGGATGGGACTAGCGGGACGAACTGAGCAGTTCTTC
NA	TRBV5-6	TRBJ2-7	TRBD1	CASSSGTGGLSYEQYF	TGTGCCAGCAGTTCCGGGACAGGGGGCCTTTCCTACGAGCAGTACTTC
NA	TRBV9	TRBJ2-1	TRBD1	CASSDPGTGGTYNEQFF	TGTGCCAGCAGCGACCCCGGGACAGGGGGCACCTACAATGAGCAGTTCTTC
NA	TRBV28	TRBJ2-2	TRBD1	CASSWTGRPGELFF	TGTGCCAGCAGTTGGACAGGGCGCCCCGGGGAGCTGTTTTTT
NA	TRBV19	TRBJ2-3	NA	CATRTDPSTDTQYF	TGTGCCACCCGGACAGACCCGTCCACAGATACGCAGTATTTT
NA	TRBV7-2	TRBJ1-2	NA	CASSSPELNYGYTF	TGTGCCAGCAGCTCCCCAGAATTAAACTATGGCTACACCTTC
NA	TRBV7-2	TRBJ1-5	TRBD1	CASSSQGATSNQPQHF	TGTGCCAGCAGCTCTCAGGGGGCTACTAGCAATCAGCCCCAGCATTTT
NA	TRBV21-1	TRBJ2-3	NA	CASSKATPGDTQYF	TGTGCCAGCAGCAAAGCGACTCCCGGGGATACGCAGTATTTT